A selection of T cell receptor beta chains follows, all from one sample in a study of regulatory T cells in long-lasting Graves disease. TCRdb re-called the multiplex PCR reads with MiXCR, one entry per CDR3 protein. This sample has 550,000 to 700,000 distinct CDR3 sequences, with about 16% found just once. The same data also contributed to another study, on T cells in Graves' hyperthyroidism and ophthalmopathy.

Sequencing was performed on peripheral blood mononuclear cells (PBMCs), taken at new diagnosis, from a patient treated with antithyroid drugs. These receptors all come from a man younger than 35 with Graves disease. The CDR3 runs from the conserved cysteine through the conserved F or W. D genes are given only for firm matches. Clone size, where shown, is once, few, many, or a class for clones that have expanded.

CDR3nt	CDR3aa	j_gene	d_gene	v_gene	abundance
TGCAGTGCAAGGACAGGGGGCAGGACTGAAGCTTTCTTT	CSARTGGRTEAFF	TRBJ1-1	TRBD1	TRBV20-1	many
TGTGCCAGCAGTCAGACAGGGGGTCAGCAGCCCCAGCATTTT	CASSQTGGQQPQHF	TRBJ1-5	TRBD1	TRBV12-3/TRBV12-4	many
TGCGCCAGCAGTCCGACTCAGGGGAGTAATGAAAAACTGTTTTTT	CASSPTQGSNEKLFF	TRBJ1-4	.	TRBV6-1	once
TGCGCCAGCAGCTTGGCAACGGGGGTCTATGGCTACACCTTC	CASSLATGVYGYTF	TRBJ1-2	.	TRBV5-1	few
TGTGCCAGCTCACCACCCGGCAGGGACGGCCAGCCCCAGCATTTT	CASSPPGRDGQPQHF	TRBJ1-5	.	TRBV18	.
TGTGCCAGCAGTAGAACAGGGACCTACGAGCAGTACTTC	CASSRTGTYEQYF	TRBJ2-7	.	TRBV6-1	many
TGTGCCAGCAGGACAGACAATGAGCAGTTCTTC	CASRTDNEQFF	TRBJ2-1	.	TRBV28	.
TGTGCCAGCAGCTTAGAACGGTCTGGGGCCAACGTCCTGACTTTC	CASSLERSGANVLTF	TRBJ2-6	.	TRBV7-2	few
TGCAGTGCTACGATTGGGACAGGTAGGCGGACTGAAGCTTTCTTT	CSATIGTGRRTEAFF	TRBJ1-1	TRBD1	TRBV20-1	few
TGTGCCAGCAGCTCGGGGACAGGGGTGGCAGATACGCAGTATTTT	CASSSGTGVADTQYF	TRBJ2-3	TRBD1	TRBV7-9	.
TGCGCCAGCAGCCAAAAACAGGGATCGGACTACGAGCAGTACTTC	CASSQKQGSDYEQYF	TRBJ2-7	.	TRBV4-1	.
TGTGCCAGCAGCCCAATGGGGATCACTGAAGCTTTCTTT	CASSPMGITEAFF	TRBJ1-1	.	TRBV7-3	.
TGTGCCAGCAGCTTAATGCCAGCGGGAGAGCACAATGAGCAGTTCTTC	CASSLMPAGEHNEQFF	TRBJ2-1	TRBD2	TRBV7-3	many
TGTGCCAGCAGCTTGGTTAGCGGAGTCGGGTCCTACGAGCAGTACTTC	CASSLVSGVGSYEQYF	TRBJ2-7	.	TRBV5-1	few
TGTGCCAGCAGCTGGACCGGGCCGGGACAGTTCTTC	CASSWTGPGQFF	TRBJ2-1	.	TRBV7-9	.
TGTGCCAGCAACCCGGGAACTAGCACAGATACGCAGTATTTT	CASNPGTSTDTQYF	TRBJ2-3	.	TRBV5-1	many
TGTGCCAGCAGTTTAGTGTTTACAGGGACTAACTATGGCTACACCTTC	CASSLVFTGTNYGYTF	TRBJ1-2	.	TRBV27	.
TGCGCCAGCAGCCATAACAGGGGATTCGATGAGCAGTTCTTC	CASSHNRGFDEQFF	TRBJ2-1	TRBD1	TRBV4-1	.
TGTGCCACCAGCGTCGTCGATGAGAACACTGAAGCTTTCTTT	CATSVVDENTEAFF	TRBJ1-1	.	TRBV15	.
TGTGCCAGCAGCCGAAGCGGCGCAGGGAGCTCCTACGAGCAGTACTTC	CASSRSGAGSSYEQYF	TRBJ2-7	.	TRBV7-9	.